The following is a T cell receptor beta chain sequence with its context. The table lists this clonotype with many counts. Its recognized antigen is unknown. The sample holds no much larger clone one base away, and base qualities are not on file. Libraries were made using multiplex PCR. Reads for this sample came from an Illumina HiSeq 4000. TCR beta libraries were built with iRepertoire HTBI primers and Arm-PCR amplification of CDR3 regions. PCR products were gel purified before sequencing. The original pipeline was this. Gene usage analysis of CDR3 amino acid clonotypes used the 60 to 75 TRBV and 14 TRBJ segments found across samples. Filtered high-quality paired reads were merged into contigs using COPE and FqMerger. Contigs were aligned with BLAST to IMGT TRBV, TRBD and TRBJ reference genes, and CDR3 was defined per IMGT. Any clonotype with a frequency above 0.1% was counted as a highly expanded clone. Repertoire diversity was measured by Shannon entropy, and V-J evenness by the Gini coefficient. A clonotype was considered public if more than one individual shared it. In TCRdb, the public reads were trimmed at Q25 with fastp and aligned with MiXCR, with productive beta chains retained. CDR3 protein sequences are deduplicated, and each keeps its most common genes and DNA. The V and J calls and clone size come from TCRdb's table, not from the authors' own analysis. The sample table contains 360,000 or so distinct CDR3 sequences; only one count was recorded for 15% to 20% of them. 20% to 25% of the sample goes to the ten largest clones.

This specimen's time point label, per the study, means: newly diagnosed GD, antithyroid drugs for less than 3 months. RNA was extracted from PBMCs in TRIzol for both TCR sequencing and RNA sequencing. The diagnosis of Graves' disease followed American Thyroid Association guidelines. Patients for the study were recruited at an endocrinology department in Xi'an, China. From each patient, around 9.3 milliliters of peripheral blood was collected into an EDTA anticoagulant tube. Ficoll Paque Plus density gradient separation was used to isolate PBMCs, and no additional T cell sorting was done. An Agilent 2100 Bioanalyzer and agarose gel were used to check RNA quality, while a NanoDrop 2000 measured RNA concentration. The source of the sample is a study of regulatory T cells in long-lasting Graves disease (dated by TCRdb to the early 2020s). About the full investigation: Antithyroid drugs had been taken for less than 3 months by newly diagnosed Graves' disease patients. Peripheral blood TCR sequencing and RNA sequencing compared persistent Graves' disease patients with newly diagnosed Graves' disease patients. The study was conducted in China and was registered as a clinical trial. TCR sequencing covered around 13 persistent and roughly 20 newly diagnosed Graves' disease patients, around 33 samples in total. The research as a whole found: Sequencing and analysis were limited to the TCR beta chain. Preferential use of TRBV28, TRBJ1-2 and TRBJ2-5 was observed in persistent disease, whereas TRBV20-1 and TRBJ2-1 were favored in newly diagnosed disease. The study examined only peripheral blood because the primary lesion, thyroid tissue, could not be accessed. More public clonotypes were shared among persistent patients (more than 2,500) than among newly diagnosed patients (approximately 930). As a limitation, the authors acknowledged that the small sample size may reduce accuracy. Compared with newly diagnosed patients, persistent Graves' disease patients had lower TCR Shannon entropy and fewer highly expanded clones, which suggests clonal expansion.

The CDR3 runs 13 residues from the cysteine to the phenylalanine. Kept here is only the CDR3 DNA, which spans 39 bases and is read in frame from base 1. Reading the germline V gene (reference sequence) gives CDR1 MNHEY and CDR2 SMNVEV. Relative to germline, V is 5 bases shorter and J is 4 bases shorter, with 11 bases between their ends. The sample also formed part of further work on T cells in Graves' hyperthyroidism and ophthalmopathy. In that second paper, the authors write: Stable Graves' hyperthyroidism was defined as no progression to ophthalmopathy during 18 months of follow-up. Hyperthyroidism patients were newly diagnosed, had a disease duration of under 2 months, and were aged 18 to 65 years. Any patient with an uncontrolled infection, another autoimmune disease, pregnancy or lactation was excluded. Diagnoses relied on clinical symptoms, serum thyroxine and TRAb, thyroid ultrasound and orbital computed tomography. A first-round RT-PCR of the TCR CDR3 used the HTBI primer set with the Qiagen OneStep RT-PCR kit. Most expanded thyroid clonotypes (frequency above 0.001) were also found in blood, which suggests that blood repertoires may mirror thyroid immune responses. A model built on a 13 V-J signature distinguished ophthalmopathy from stable hyperthyroidism, reaching 85% to 90% sensitivity and 81.08% specificity in cross-validation and 80%/75% in testing. In validation, the model predicted progression to ophthalmopathy with just under 71% sensitivity and roughly 72% specificity, a median of 6.5 months before onset. To identify TCR V-J signatures that set the groups apart, the researchers used a discovery cohort of 100 patients, made up of 40 to 45 with Graves' ophthalmopathy and 57 with stable Graves' hyperthyroidism. Prospective prediction of ophthalmopathy was tested in an independent validation cohort of 18 hyperthyroidism patients and around 16 patients who later progressed to ophthalmopathy. The roughly 90 discovery patients were divided at random into training and test sets in a 7:3 ratio. Thyroid tissue and blood T-cell repertoires from about 6 Graves' hyperthyroidism patients were also compared in the study. After blood sampling, hyperthyroidism patients were treated with methimazole at a starting dose of 30 mg daily, and ophthalmopathy patients were treated with high-dose intravenous methylprednisolone. A second multiplex PCR round built the libraries, followed by size selection and purification. The libraries were sequenced on an Illumina HiSeq2000 using paired-end 100 bp reads. SOAPnuke was used to process the raw data, with reads discarded if the reads contained adapters or uncalled bases, had a mean Phred below 15, or lacked an exact constant-primer or identifier match. COPE v1.2.5 was used to merge high-quality paired reads, and clonotypes were defined as unique nucleotide sequences. MiTCR v1.1 was used to align clonotypes to the IMGT TRBV, TRBD and TRBJ reference segments. Only V-J combinations with frequency above 0.0001, covering 99% to 99.2% of repertoires, were analysed. The TCS score was defined as F50 (clonal expansion) divided by E x V (chaos), with BLOSUM62-based TCRdist calculated between CDR3 peptides within each V-J. Welch's t-statistics and random forest reduced roughly 540 V-J features to 13, which were used in a naive Bayes classifier (R e1071). Sample size was not statistically predetermined, and investigators were not blinded to group allocation. According to the paper, TCR Vbeta CDR3 sequencing was carried out on 135 peripheral blood samples, which came from under 50 ophthalmopathy, approximately 72 hyperthyroidism and roughly 17 progressor patients.

The rearrangement combines TRBV27 with TRBJ1-1, with the D gene too uncertain to name. This receptor was obtained from a woman between 18 and 29 years old with Graves disease. Donor details come from another sample of the same person, matched by shared clones. Specimen: peripheral blood mononuclear cells (PBMCs), collected at new diagnosis, from a patient treated with antithyroid drugs. The CDR3 region has the sequence CASSLAQSTEAFF. The base sequence is TGTGCCAGCAGTCTAGCACAGAGCACTGAAGCTTTCTTT.